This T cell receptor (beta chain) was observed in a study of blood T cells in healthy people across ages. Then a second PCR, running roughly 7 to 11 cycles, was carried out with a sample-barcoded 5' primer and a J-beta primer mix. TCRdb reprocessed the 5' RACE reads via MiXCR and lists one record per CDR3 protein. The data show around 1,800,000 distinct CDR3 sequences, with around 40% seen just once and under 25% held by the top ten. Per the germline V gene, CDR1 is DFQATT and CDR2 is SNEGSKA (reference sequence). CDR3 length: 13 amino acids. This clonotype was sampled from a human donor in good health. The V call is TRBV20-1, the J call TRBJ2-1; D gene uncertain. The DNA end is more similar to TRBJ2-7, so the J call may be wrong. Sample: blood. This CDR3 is CSAPESSYNEQYF. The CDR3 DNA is TGCAGTGCGCCGGAAAGCTCCTACAATGAGCAGTACTTC.